The entry that follows covers one TCR beta chain sequence. Its antigen remains unidentified. The record has no base qualities; no much larger clone is one base away. This record comes from a study of blood T cell repertoires in COVID-19 (dated by TCRdb to 2018 to 2020). Study-wide context: Samples covering the acute and convalescent phases of COVID-19 were provided by collaborators in the United States, Italy and Spain. Where available, HLA class I and class II types were taken from metadata supplied by the sample provider and were not determined by assay-based typing. Samples were obtained from the ongoing ImmuneRACE study (first 160 participants) and from some 1,300 subjects provided by 6 global collaborators. The repertoires were made available in a free public database intended to serve as a resource for research on the immune response to SARS-CoV-2. The dataset comprised deeply sampled blood TCRbeta repertoires from subjects exposed to, actively infected with, or recovered from COVID-19. Nearly every sample came with metadata listing a de-identified subject ID, COVID-19 status, age in years and sex. The prospective study material was composed of cDNA or gDNA derived from T cells, B-cell-depleted T cells, or PBMCs.

In Seattle, one collaborating source enrolled patients while the infection was active and tracked those patients longitudinally over the course of disease. Whole blood was collected in K2EDTA tubes by collaborating institutions according to the institutions' own protocols. For TCRbeta analysis, collaborators shipped samples in one of three forms: frozen whole blood, isolated PBMCs, or DNA extracted from either of those sample types. V is pruned by 1 base and J by 0 bases, leaving 4 bases of the junction without a gene match. The CDR3 contains 15 residues, cysteine and phenylalanine counted. Solely the CDR3 DNA is kept, with 45 bases framed from the first base. In the germline V gene, CDR1 corresponds to SGHRS and CDR2 to YFSETQ. TCRbeta CDR3 regions were amplified from genomic DNA using the immunoSEQ Assay, a bias-controlled multiplex PCR. In the source study's methods: Within the assay, amplification of reference gene primers was used to estimate how many nucleated cells each sample contained. Sequence reads were collapsed and filtered to measure the absolute abundance of every unique TCRbeta CDR3 rearrangement. For each sample, productive Simpson clonality was calculated as the square root of Simpson's diversity index over productive rearrangements. As stored in TCRdb, this immuneACCESS dataset retains in-frame rearrangements with V and J assigned. A fraction of the clones does not appear; measured against another copy, unresolved V genes explain less than half of the discrepancy, and the remainder lacks a known reason. Clonal size and the V and J genes are those of that table, whereas D and trimming came from the DNA. This sample has approximately 300,000 clones in its table, and around nine tenths of those were observed once. Around 10% of the sample lies in the top ten.

On the study overall, not on this receptor specifically: The quantity of clinical and demographic metadata differed by source and by participant and was supplied without curation.

This chain joins TRBV5-1 to TRBJ2-7, and 7 bases in between align with TRBD1. The sequence derives from a woman in her thirties with COVID-19, enrolled during active disease. The sequenced sample was peripheral blood. The CDR3: CASSLTRGSSYEQYF. The DNA is TGCGCCAGCAGCTTGACCAGGGGGTCCTCCTACGAGCAGTACTTC.